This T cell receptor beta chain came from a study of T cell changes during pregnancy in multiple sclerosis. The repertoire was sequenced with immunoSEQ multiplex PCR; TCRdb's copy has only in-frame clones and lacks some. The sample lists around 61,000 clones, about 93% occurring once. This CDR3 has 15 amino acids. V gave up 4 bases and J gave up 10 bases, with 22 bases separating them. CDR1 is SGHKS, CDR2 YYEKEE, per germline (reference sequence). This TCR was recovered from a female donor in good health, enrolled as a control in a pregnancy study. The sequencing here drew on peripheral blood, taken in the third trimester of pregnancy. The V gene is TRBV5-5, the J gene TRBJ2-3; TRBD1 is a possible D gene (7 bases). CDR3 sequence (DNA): TGTGCCAGCAGCCTATTAACGGGGGCCCAGGGGGCGCAGTATTTT. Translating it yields CASSLLTGAQGAQYF.